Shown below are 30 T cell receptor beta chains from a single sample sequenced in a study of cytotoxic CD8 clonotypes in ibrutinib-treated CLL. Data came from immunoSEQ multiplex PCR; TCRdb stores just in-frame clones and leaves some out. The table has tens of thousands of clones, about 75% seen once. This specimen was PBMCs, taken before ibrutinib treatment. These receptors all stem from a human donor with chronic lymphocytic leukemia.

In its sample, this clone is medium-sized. CDR3 protein: CAWSEIEETQYF. In nucleotides, the CDR3 is TGTGCCTGGAGTGAGATAGAGGAGACCCAGTACTTC. The V gene is TRBV30, the J gene TRBJ2-5, with D hard to call. V lost 1 base to trimming and J lost 5 bases, with 8 bases between them. Germline loops: CDR1 GTSNPN, CDR2 SVGIG (reference sequence). The CDR3 has 12 residues.

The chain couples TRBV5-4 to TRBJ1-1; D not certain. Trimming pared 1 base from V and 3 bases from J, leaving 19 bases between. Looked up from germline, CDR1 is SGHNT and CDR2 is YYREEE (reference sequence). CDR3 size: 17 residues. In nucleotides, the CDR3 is TGTGCCAGCAGCTTGTTGGGTTCGTGGGGAGCGGACACTGAAGCTTTCTTT. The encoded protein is CASSLLGSWGADTEAFF.

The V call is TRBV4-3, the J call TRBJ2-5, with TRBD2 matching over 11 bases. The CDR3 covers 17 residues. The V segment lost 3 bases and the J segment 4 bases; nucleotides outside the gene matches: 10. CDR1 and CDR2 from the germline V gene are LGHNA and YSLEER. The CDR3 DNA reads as TGCGCCAGCAGCCAGAGACTAGCGGGGAGCCCCCTAGAGACCCAGTACTTC. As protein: CASSQRLAGSPLETQYF.

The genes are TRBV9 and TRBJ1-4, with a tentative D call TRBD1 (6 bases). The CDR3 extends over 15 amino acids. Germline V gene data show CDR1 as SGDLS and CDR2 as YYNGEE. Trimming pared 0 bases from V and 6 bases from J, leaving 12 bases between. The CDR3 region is CASSVGPRGDEKLFF. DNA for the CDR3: TGTGCCAGCAGCGTAGGCCCAAGGGGGGATGAAAAACTGTTTTTT.

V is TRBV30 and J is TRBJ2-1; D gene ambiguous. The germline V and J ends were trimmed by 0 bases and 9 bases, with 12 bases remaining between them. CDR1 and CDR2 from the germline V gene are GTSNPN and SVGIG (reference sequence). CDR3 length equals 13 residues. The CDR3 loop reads CAWSVRQISEQFF. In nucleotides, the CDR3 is TGTGCCTGGAGTGTACGCCAGATCTCTGAGCAGTTCTTC.

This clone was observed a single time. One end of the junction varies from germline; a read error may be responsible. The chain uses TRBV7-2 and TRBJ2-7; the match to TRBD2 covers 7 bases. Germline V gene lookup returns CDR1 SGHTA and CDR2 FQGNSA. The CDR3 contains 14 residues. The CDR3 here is CASSLAVLATEQYF. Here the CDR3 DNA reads TGTGCCAGCAGCCTAGCGGTACTAGCAACTGAGCAGTACTTC.

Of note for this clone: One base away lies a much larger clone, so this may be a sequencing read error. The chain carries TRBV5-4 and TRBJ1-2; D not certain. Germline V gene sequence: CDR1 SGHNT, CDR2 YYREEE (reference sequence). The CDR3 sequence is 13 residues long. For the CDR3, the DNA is TGTGTCAGCAGCTTCCTGACTGCATATGGCTACACCTTC. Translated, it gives CVSSFLTAYGYTF. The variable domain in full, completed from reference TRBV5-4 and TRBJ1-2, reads ETGVTQSPTHLIKTRGQQVTLRCSSQSGHNTVSWYQQALGQGPQFIFQYYREEENGRGNFPPRFSGLQFPNYSSELNVNALELDDSALYLCVSSFLTAYGYTFGSGTRLTVV.

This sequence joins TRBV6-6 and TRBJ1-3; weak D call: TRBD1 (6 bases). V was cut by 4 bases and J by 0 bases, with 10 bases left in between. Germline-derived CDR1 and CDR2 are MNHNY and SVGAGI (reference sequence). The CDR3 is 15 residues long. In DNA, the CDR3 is TGTGCCAGCAGTTTAGGACAGAACTCTGGAAACACCATATATTTT. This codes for CASSLGQNSGNTIYF.

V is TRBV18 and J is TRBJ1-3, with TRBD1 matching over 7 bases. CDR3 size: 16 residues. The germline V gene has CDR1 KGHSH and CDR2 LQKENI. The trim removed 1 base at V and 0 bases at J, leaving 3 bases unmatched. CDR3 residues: CASSPRTGDSGNTIYF. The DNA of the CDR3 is TGTGCCAGCTCACCACGGACAGGCGACTCTGGAAACACCATATATTTT.

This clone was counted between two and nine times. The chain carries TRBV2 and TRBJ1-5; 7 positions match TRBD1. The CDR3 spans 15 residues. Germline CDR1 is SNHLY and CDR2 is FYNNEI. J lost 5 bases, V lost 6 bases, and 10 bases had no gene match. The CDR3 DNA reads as TGTGCCAGCAGCGAGGGTCAGGGGGGCTATCAGCCCCAGCATTTT. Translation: CASSEGQGGYQPQHF.

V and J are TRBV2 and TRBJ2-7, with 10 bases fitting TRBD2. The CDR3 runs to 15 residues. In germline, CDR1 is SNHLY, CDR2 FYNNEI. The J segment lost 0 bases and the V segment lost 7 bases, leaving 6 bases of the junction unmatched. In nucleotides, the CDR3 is TGTGCCAGCATAGGTGCTAGCGGGAGCTCCTACGAGCAGTACTTC. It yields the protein CASIGASGSSYEQYF.

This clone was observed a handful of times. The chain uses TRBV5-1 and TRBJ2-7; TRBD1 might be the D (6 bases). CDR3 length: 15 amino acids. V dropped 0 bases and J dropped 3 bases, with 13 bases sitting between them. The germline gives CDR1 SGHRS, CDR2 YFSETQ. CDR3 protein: CASSLGATGVYEQYF. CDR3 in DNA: TGCGCCAGCAGCTTGGGTGCGACAGGAGTCTACGAGCAGTACTTC. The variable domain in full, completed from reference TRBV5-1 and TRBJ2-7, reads KAGVTQTPRYLIKTRGQQVTLSCSPISGHRSVSWYQQTPGQGLQFLFEYFSETQRNKGNFPGRFSGRQFSNSRSEMNVSTLELGDSALYLCASSLGATGVYEQYFGPGTRLTVT.

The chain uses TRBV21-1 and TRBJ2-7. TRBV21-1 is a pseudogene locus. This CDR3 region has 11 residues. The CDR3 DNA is TGTGCAGCCTGGGACGGCTACGAGCAGTACTTC. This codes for CAAWDGYEQYF.

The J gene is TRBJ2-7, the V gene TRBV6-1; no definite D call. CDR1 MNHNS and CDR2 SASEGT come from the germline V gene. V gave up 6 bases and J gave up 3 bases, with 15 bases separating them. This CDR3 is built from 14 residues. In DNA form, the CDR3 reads TGTGCCAGCAGACCCATAGGATATGACTACGAGCAGTACTTC. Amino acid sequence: CASRPIGYDYEQYF.

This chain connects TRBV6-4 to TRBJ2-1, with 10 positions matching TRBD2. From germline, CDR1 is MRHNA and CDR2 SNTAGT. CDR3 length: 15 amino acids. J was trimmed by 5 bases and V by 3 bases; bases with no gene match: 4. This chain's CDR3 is CASSDLAGANNEQFF. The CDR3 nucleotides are TGTGCCAGCAGTGATCTAGCGGGAGCAAACAATGAGCAGTTCTTC.

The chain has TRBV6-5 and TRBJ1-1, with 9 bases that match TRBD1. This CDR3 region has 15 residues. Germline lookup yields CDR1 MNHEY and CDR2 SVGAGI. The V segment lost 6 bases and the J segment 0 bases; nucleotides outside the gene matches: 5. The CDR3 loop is CASRVDRGLNTEAFF. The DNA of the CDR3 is TGTGCCAGCAGGGTGGACAGGGGCTTGAACACTGAAGCTTTCTTT.

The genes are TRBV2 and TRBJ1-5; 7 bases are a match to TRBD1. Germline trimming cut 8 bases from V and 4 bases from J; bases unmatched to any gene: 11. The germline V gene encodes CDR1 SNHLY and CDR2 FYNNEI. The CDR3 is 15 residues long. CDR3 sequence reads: CASRSHDRENQPQHF. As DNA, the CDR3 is TGTGCCAGCCGAAGCCACGACAGGGAAAATCAGCCCCAGCATTTT.

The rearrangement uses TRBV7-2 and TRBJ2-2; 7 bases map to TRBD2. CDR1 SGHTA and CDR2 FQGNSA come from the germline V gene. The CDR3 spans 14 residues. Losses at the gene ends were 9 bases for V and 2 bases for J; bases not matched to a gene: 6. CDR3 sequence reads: CASRAGANTGELFF. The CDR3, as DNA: TGTGCCAGTCGGGCGGGAGCTAACACCGGGGAGCTGTTTTTT. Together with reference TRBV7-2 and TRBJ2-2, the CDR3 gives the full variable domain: GAGVSQSPSNKVTEKGKDVELRCDPISGHTALYWYRQSLGQGLEFLIYFQGNSAPDKSGLPSDRFSAERTGGSVSTLTIQRTQQEDSAVYLCASRAGANTGELFFGEGSRLTVL.

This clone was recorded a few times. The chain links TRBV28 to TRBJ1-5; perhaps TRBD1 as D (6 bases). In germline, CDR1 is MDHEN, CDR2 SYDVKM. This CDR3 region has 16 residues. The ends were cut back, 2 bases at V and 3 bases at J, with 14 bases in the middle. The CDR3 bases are TGTGCCAGCAGTTTAGGGCAGGGGTCGTTCAATCAGCCCCAGCATTTT. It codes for CASSLGQGSFNQPQHF.

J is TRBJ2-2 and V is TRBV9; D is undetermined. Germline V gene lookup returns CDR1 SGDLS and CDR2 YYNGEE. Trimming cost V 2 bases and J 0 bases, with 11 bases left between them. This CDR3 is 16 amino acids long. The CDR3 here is CASSVSAAANTGELFF. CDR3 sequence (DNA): TGTGCCAGCAGCGTCTCGGCCGCGGCGAACACCGGGGAGCTGTTTTTT. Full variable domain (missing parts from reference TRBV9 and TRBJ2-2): DSGVTQTPKHLITATGQRVTLRCSPRSGDLSVYWYQQSLDQGLQFLIQYYNGEERAKGNILERFSAQQFPDLHSELNLSSLELGDSALYFCASSVSAAANTGELFFGEGSRLTVL.

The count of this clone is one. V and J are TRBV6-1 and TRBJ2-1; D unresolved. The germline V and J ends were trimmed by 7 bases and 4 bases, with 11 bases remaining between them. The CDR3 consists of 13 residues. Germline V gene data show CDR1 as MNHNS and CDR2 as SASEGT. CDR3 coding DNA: TGTGCCAGCACATGGACGGAATACAATGAGCAGTTCTTC. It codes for CASTWTEYNEQFF.

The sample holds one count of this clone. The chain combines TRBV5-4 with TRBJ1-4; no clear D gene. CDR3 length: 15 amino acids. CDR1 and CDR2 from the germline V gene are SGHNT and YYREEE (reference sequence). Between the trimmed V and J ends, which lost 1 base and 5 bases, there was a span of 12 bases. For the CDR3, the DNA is TGTGCCAGCAGCTTGTCCGGGAGAGAAAATGAAAAACTGTTTTTT. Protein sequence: CASSLSGRENEKLFF.

The CDR3 DNA follows: TGTGCCAGCAGTCCTACGCCCGGACAGAGCCTCTACGAGCAGTACTTC. Its translation: CASSPTPGQSLYEQYF. This chain uses TRBV27 with TRBJ2-7, with TRBD1 as a possible D gene (6 bases). Trimming stripped 5 bases from V and 3 bases from J, with 20 bases between. Germline lookup yields CDR1 MNHEY and CDR2 SMNVEV (reference sequence). The CDR3 consists of 16 residues.

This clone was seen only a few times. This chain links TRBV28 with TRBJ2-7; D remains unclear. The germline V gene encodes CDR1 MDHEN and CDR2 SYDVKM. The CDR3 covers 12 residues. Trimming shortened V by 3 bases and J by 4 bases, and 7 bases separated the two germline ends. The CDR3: CASSLEGYEQYF. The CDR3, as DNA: TGTGCCAGCAGTTTGGAAGGGTACGAGCAGTACTTC.

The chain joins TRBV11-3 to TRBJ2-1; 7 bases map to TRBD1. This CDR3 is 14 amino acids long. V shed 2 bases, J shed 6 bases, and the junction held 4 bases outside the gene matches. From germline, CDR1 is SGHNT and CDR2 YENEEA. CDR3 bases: TGTGCCAGCAGCTTATCCCCAGGGGGCAATGAGCAGTTCTTC. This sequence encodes CASSLSPGGNEQFF.

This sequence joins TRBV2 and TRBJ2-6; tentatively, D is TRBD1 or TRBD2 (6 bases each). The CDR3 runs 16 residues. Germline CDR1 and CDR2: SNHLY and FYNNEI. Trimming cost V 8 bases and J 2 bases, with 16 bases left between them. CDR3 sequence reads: CASYFRGPTGANVLTF. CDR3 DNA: TGTGCCAGCTACTTTCGGGGGCCAACTGGGGCCAACGTCCTGACTTTC.

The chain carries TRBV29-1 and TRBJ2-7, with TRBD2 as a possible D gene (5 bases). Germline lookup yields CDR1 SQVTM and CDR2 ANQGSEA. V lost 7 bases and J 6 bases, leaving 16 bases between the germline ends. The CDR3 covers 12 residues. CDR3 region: CSASRAGGEQYF. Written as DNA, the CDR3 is TGCAGCGCCTCCCGGGCAGGAGGCGAGCAGTACTTC.

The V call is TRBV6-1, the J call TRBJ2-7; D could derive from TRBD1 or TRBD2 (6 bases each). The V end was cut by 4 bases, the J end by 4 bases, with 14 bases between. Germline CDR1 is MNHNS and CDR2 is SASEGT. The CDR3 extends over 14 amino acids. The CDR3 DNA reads TGTGCCAGCAGTGGTTTGGGGGGCCGGTACGAGCAGTACTTC. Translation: CASSGLGGRYEQYF.

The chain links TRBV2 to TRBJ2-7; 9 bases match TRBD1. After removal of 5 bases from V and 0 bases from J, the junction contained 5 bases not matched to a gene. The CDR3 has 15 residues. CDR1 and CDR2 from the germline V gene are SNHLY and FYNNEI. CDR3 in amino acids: CASSKTGGNSYEQYF. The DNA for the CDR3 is TGTGCCAGCAGTAAGACAGGGGGGAACTCCTACGAGCAGTACTTC.

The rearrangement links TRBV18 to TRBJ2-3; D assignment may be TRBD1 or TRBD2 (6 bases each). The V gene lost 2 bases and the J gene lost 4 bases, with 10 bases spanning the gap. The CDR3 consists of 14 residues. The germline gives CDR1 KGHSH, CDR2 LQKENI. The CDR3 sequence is CASSPGGRSDTQYF. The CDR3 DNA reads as TGTGCCAGCTCACCAGGGGGGCGGTCAGATACGCAGTATTTT.